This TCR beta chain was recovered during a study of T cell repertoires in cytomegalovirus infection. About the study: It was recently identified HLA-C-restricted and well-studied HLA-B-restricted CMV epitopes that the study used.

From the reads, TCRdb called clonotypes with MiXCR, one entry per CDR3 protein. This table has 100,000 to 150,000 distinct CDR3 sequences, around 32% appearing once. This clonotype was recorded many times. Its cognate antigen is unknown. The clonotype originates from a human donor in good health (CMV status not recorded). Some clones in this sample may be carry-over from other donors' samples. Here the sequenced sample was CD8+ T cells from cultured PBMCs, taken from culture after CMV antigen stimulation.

The CDR3 DNA reads as TGTGCCAGCAGCATTGACAGGGACACTGAAGCTTTCTTT. As protein: CASSIDRDTEAFF. The chain recombines TRBV7-9 with TRBJ1-1; 7 positions match TRBD1. Per the germline V gene, CDR1 is SEHNR and CDR2 is FQNEAQ (reference sequence). Trimming at V came to 5 bases and at J to 3 bases, leaving 3 bases not matched to a gene. CDR3 length: 13 residues.